These 19 T cell receptor beta chains originate from one sample sequenced in a study of cytomegalovirus exposure and HLA in healthy donors. PCR used 60 Vbeta primers and 13 Jbeta primers. Profiled with immunoSEQ multiplex PCR; TCRdb holds only in-frame clones, not every one. The table includes 200,000 or so clones, 78% detected once. Input material: PBMCs. These receptors were obtained from a woman in her thirties in good health and CMV-seropositive.

The chain has TRBV5-1 and TRBJ2-7; TRBD1 aligns across 7 bases. The germline V gene encodes CDR1 SGHRS and CDR2 YFSETQ. This CDR3 has 14 amino acids. V dropped 1 base and J dropped 2; count of bases not matched to a gene: 3. CDR3 in DNA: TGCGCCAGCAGCTTGACAGGGGAGCCCTACGAGCAGTACTTC. This encodes CASSLTGEPYEQYF.

J is TRBJ2-5 and V is TRBV2; possibly TRBD2 for D (5 bases). The CDR3 contains 13 residues. CDR1 and CDR2 (germline): SNHLY, FYNNEI. Trimming removed 2 bases from V and 5 bases from J, with 9 bases in between. CDR3 protein: CASSERRRETQYF. Here the CDR3 DNA reads TGTGCCAGCAGTGAACGGCGGAGGGAGACCCAGTACTTC.

The gene calls are TRBV18 and TRBJ1-1; the match to TRBD1 covers 10 bases. Losses at the gene ends were 1 base for V and 5 bases for J; bases not matched to a gene: 10. Per the germline V gene, CDR1 is KGHSH and CDR2 is LQKENI. There are 17 residues in the CDR3. CDR3 amino acids: CASSPRLLTGGVTEAFF. Here the CDR3 DNA reads TGTGCCAGCTCACCACGCCTATTGACAGGGGGCGTTACTGAAGCTTTCTTT. Combining the CDR3 with reference TRBV18 and TRBJ1-1 gives the whole variable domain NAGVMQNPRHLVRRRGQEARLRCSPMKGHSHVYWYRQLPEEGLKFMVYLQKENIIDESGMPKERFSAEFPKEGPSILRIQQVVRGDSAAYFCASSPRLLTGGVTEAFFGQGTRLTVV.

By its share, this clone is medium-sized (0.01 to 0.1%). The chain is built from TRBV6-1 and TRBJ1-5; D gene ambiguous. V dropped 1 base and J dropped 6 bases, with 10 bases sitting between them. Germline V gives CDR1 MNHNS, CDR2 SASEGT. This CDR3 comprises 14 residues. CDR3 in amino acids: CASSEGQEIQPQHF. In DNA, the CDR3 is TGTGCCAGCAGTGAAGGGCAGGAAATTCAGCCCCAGCATTTT.

The chain uses TRBV5-1 and TRBJ1-1; D call uncertain. Germline loops: CDR1 SGHRS, CDR2 YFSETQ. The CDR3 length is 16 residues. V gave up 0 bases and J gave up 2 bases, with 14 bases separating them. The CDR3 region has the DNA TGCGCCAGCAGCTTGGTAAGAGTCCGTACCAACACTGAAGCTTTCTTT. Encoded protein: CASSLVRVRTNTEAFF.

This clone appeared once. The J gene is TRBJ1-5, the V gene TRBV28; perhaps TRBD1 as D (6 bases). Per the germline V gene, CDR1 is MDHEN and CDR2 is SYDVKM. V lost 2 bases and J lost 0, with 11 bases in between. The CDR3 runs 16 residues. CDR3 nucleotide sequence: TGTGCCAGCAGTTTAGGGGGCCTAAATAGCAATCAGCCCCAGCATTTT. Translated, it gives CASSLGGLNSNQPQHF.

The rearrangement joins TRBV6-5 to TRBJ2-2; 10 bases are shared with TRBD1. CDR3 length: 15 residues. From germline, CDR1 is MNHEY and CDR2 SVGAGI. The J segment lost 6 bases and the V segment lost 7 bases, leaving 8 bases of the junction unmatched. CDR3 loop: CASKRTGGPSGELFF. The CDR3 DNA sequence: TGTGCCAGCAAGCGGACAGGGGGGCCGTCCGGGGAGCTGTTTTTT.

The chain combines TRBV7-2 with TRBJ2-1; 8 bases align to TRBD2. CDR3 size: 15 residues. CDR1 and CDR2 from the germline V gene are SGHTA and FQGNSA. V shed 5 bases, J shed 6 bases, and the junction held 9 bases outside the gene matches. For the CDR3, the DNA is TGTGCCAGCAGCGCCCGGGCGGGGGGAGTCAATGAGCAGTTCTTC. Amino acids: CASSARAGGVNEQFF.

This chain uses TRBV4-3 with TRBJ2-1; TRBD2 might be the D (5 bases). The germline CDR1 and CDR2 sequences are LGHNA and YSLEER. The CDR3 consists of 16 residues. The V and J ends lost 0 bases and 2 bases respectively, with 11 bases between them. In DNA form, the CDR3 reads TGCGCCAGCAGCCAAGATACGGGAATAACCTACAATGAGCAGTTCTTC. Encoded protein: CASSQDTGITYNEQFF.

This rearrangement joins TRBV11-2 to TRBJ2-3; tentatively, D is TRBD2 (6 bases). The CDR3 is 16 amino acids. With 5 bases removed from V and 4 bases from J, the gap between germline ends came to 19 bases. Germline V gene lookup returns CDR1 SGHAT and CDR2 FQNNGV. CDR3 coding DNA: TGTGCCAGCAGCCCCCTGCGGGGTATCGGCGCAGATACGCAGTATTTT. Translating it yields CASSPLRGIGADTQYF.

The rearrangement links TRBV27 to TRBJ2-7, with 8 bases matching TRBD1. Germline CDR1 reads MNHEY; CDR2 reads SMNVEV (reference sequence). This CDR3 is 14 amino acids long. The J segment lost 2 bases and the V segment lost 5 bases, leaving 5 bases of the junction unmatched. The CDR3 region has the DNA TGTGCCAGCAGTCCGGGACAGGTTGCCTACGAGCAGTACTTC. Amino acids: CASSPGQVAYEQYF.

The J gene is TRBJ1-3, the V gene TRBV5-4; weak D call: TRBD1 (5 bases). Germline CDR1 is SGHNT and CDR2 is YYREEE (reference sequence). Trimming left V 4 bases short and J 3 bases short, with 14 bases between. The CDR3 covers 15 residues. The CDR3 sequence: CASSHPGGDGNTIYF. The CDR3 DNA reads as TGTGCCAGCAGCCATCCTGGGGGGGATGGAAACACCATATATTTT.

The chain has TRBV14 and TRBJ2-7; 12 bases are shared with TRBD2. Germline values: CDR1 SGHDN, CDR2 FVKESK. J was trimmed by 6 bases and V by 4 bases; bases with no gene match: 7. The CDR3 is 15 amino acids. CDR3 bases: TGTGCCAGCAGCCTAAGACTAGCGGGGGCTTCCGAGCAGTACTTC. As protein: CASSLRLAGASEQYF. The full variable domain, completed using reference TRBV14 and TRBJ2-7, is EAGVTQFPSHSVIEKGQTVTLRCDPISGHDNLYWYRRVMGKEIKFLLHFVKESKQDESGMPNNRFLAERTGGTYSTLKVQPAELEDSGVYFCASSLRLAGASEQYFGPGTRLTVT.

V and J are TRBV6-4 and TRBJ2-7; no definite D call. This CDR3 is built from 12 residues. Germline values: CDR1 MRHNA, CDR2 SNTAGT. V lost 0 bases and J lost 12, with 12 bases in between. This CDR3 reads CASSDSRPIGYF. For the CDR3, the DNA is TGTGCCAGCAGTGACTCGAGGCCGATAGGGTACTTC.

The chain combines TRBV11-2 with TRBJ1-6; no firm D call. V was pared by 0 bases and J by 10 bases, with 10 bases between. Germline assignment: CDR1 SGHAT and CDR2 FQNNGV. This CDR3 is built from 14 residues. This CDR3 reads CASSLEEVRSPLHF. The CDR3 DNA is TGTGCCAGCAGCTTAGAAGAGGTTCGATCACCCCTCCACTTT.

The V and J genes are TRBV6-5 and TRBJ2-1; 11 bases align to TRBD2. The CDR3 spans 16 residues. V lost 2 bases, J lost 6 bases, and 6 bases stayed unmatched. Germline CDR1 MNHEY, CDR2 SVGAGI. The CDR3, as DNA: TGTGCCAGCAGTTACGAACTAGCGGGGGTGTTCAATGAGCAGTTCTTC. Translated, it gives CASSYELAGVFNEQFF.

V is TRBV9 and J is TRBJ1-5, with D hard to call. Deletions cut 3 bases from V and 10 bases from J, with 14 bases between. Germline values: CDR1 SGDLS, CDR2 YYNGEE. This CDR3 contains 13 residues. CDR3 in DNA: TGTGCCAGCAGCGCTGAGGTGGGTCACCCCCAGCATTTT. Translating it yields CASSAEVGHPQHF. Complete variable domain (other parts from reference TRBV9 and TRBJ1-5): DSGVTQTPKHLITATGQRVTLRCSPRSGDLSVYWYQQSLDQGLQFLIQYYNGEERAKGNILERFSAQQFPDLHSELNLSSLELGDSALYFCASSAEVGHPQHFGDGTRLSIL.

The genes are TRBV19 and TRBJ1-1; 11 bases are a match to TRBD1. Trimming took 3 bases from V and 0 from J; bases not matched to a gene: 9. Germline V gives CDR1 LNHDA, CDR2 SQIVND (reference sequence). The CDR3 has 18 residues. CDR3 nucleotide sequence: TGTGCCAGTAGTATGTGGGGGACAGGGGGTTTGATGAACACTGAAGCTTTCTTT. Translated, it gives CASSMWGTGGLMNTEAFF.

The chain has TRBV4-3 and TRBJ2-5; a possible D gene is TRBD2 (6 bases). The CDR3 sequence is 17 residues long. Trimming removed 4 bases from V and 7 bases from J, with 25 bases in between. The germline gives CDR1 LGHNA, CDR2 YSLEER. The CDR3 is CASSRNGNRRDLGTQYF. CDR3 sequence (DNA): TGCGCCAGCAGCCGAAACGGAAACCGCAGGGACTTGGGGACCCAGTACTTC.